Sequencing of this TCR beta chain was carried out in a study of regulatory T cells. Study outcomes and limitations: Patient repertoires had restricted TRB V-J pairs and skewed V and J usage, most in Tregs. In CD3G-deficient patients, conventional CD4+ T cells were enriched for hydrophobic CDR3 residues at positions 6 and 7.

The length of the CDR3 is 14 residues. V was pared by 0 bases and J by 4 bases, with 10 bases between. Germline V CDR1 and CDR2: SGHRS, YFSETQ. Patients aged 2 to 39 years had fewer naive T cells. CD4+ cells were sorted into CD25-high CD127-low regulatory cells and CD25-low CD127-high conventional cells. The primer mix had 52 TRBV and 13 TRBJ primers. Sequencing used immunoSEQ multiplex PCR; TCRdb keeps in-frame clones, though not all of them. The sample has about 30,000 clones, 92% seen once. On this clone itself: Antigen: not known.

This receptor was taken from a person aged 18-35 years with CD3G deficiency. Sequenced material: conventional CD4+ T cells sorted from blood. This rearrangement joins TRBV5-1 to TRBJ1-1; D call uncertain. CDR3 in amino acids: CASSLERAGTEAFF. CDR3 DNA: TGCGCCAGCAGCTTGGAACGGGCTGGCACTGAAGCTTTCTTT.